The T cell receptor (beta chain) under discussion was sequenced for a study of T cell responses to AZD1222 COVID-19 vaccine. Whole-study results and caveats: In all cases, repertoires were sampled only after the peak T cell response.

Second doses that came at about 4 or about 12 weeks were put together. The germline V gene has CDR1 MNHEY and CDR2 SVGAGI. The CDR3 covers 15 residues. The V gene end was trimmed by 2 bases and the J gene end by 5 bases; junction bases not matched to a gene: 8. This clone occurred once. Its antigen is unidentified. Sequencing used immunoSEQ multiplex PCR; TCRdb keeps in-frame clones, though not all of them. This sample yields about 84,000 clones, of which 70% to 90% are seen a single time; roughly a tenth belongs to the top ten. The chain is built from TRBV6-5 and TRBJ2-5, with TRBD2 matching 7 bases. Material: peripheral blood, obtained 28 days after the second AZD1222 dose. The receptor's source is an adult who received the AZD1222 COVID-19 vaccine. The CDR3 DNA follows: TGTGCCAGCAGTTACCTCGGCCCCGGGGGGGAGACCCAGTACTTC. Protein: CASSYLGPGGETQYF.